This T cell receptor beta chain was sequenced during a study of cytomegalovirus exposure and HLA in healthy donors. Study results and caveats: CMV serostatus was the sole immune exposure data available. 150 to 200 TCR beta chains were listed as cytomegalovirus-associated. Presence/absence comparisons presumed near-even sequencing depth among donors. In a later analysis, V- and J-gene trimming of beta chains associated with a DCLRE1C missense variant, replicated independently.

In the PCR, 60 Vbeta and 13 Jbeta primers were used. Measured with immunoSEQ multiplex PCR; TCRdb has only the in-frame clones, and not every one. The table has about 60,000 clones, approximately 76% seen once. A word on this clone: The antigen is unknown.

Germline V gives CDR1 SGHDT, CDR2 YYEEEE. The CDR3 extends over 12 amino acids. The junction had 5 bases not matched to a gene; V was cut back by 5 bases and J by 6 bases. The sequenced sample was PBMCs. This TCR was recovered from a man aged 50 or older in good health and CMV-seronegative. The chain is built from TRBV5-6 and TRBJ2-7; 7 bases agree with TRBD1. In nucleotides, the CDR3 is TGTGCCAGCAGACAGGGGTGGCGCGAGCAGTACTTC. Its protein is CASRQGWREQYF.